Listed here is a single T cell receptor beta chain. What it binds is not known. With 3 bases removed from V and 5 bases from J, the gap between germline ends came to 9 bases. This CDR3 comprises 13 residues. Looked up from germline, CDR1 is SGHTA and CDR2 is FQGNSA. This record belongs to a study of T cells in Graves' hyperthyroidism and ophthalmopathy. Study context: Sampling of peripheral blood happened at initial diagnosis, prior to any treatment.

The investigators amplified TCR beta CDR3 regions from RNA transcripts. The HTBI primer set served for first-round RT-PCR of the TCR CDR3. TCRdb recomputed calls from the multiplex PCR reads with MiXCR, one row per CDR3 protein. The sample records 360,000 or so distinct CDR3 sequences, about 15% being singletons. The study, taken as a whole, reports: Ophthalmopathy cases were set apart from stable hyperthyroidism by a 13 V-J model. Most expanded thyroid clonotypes above 0.001 recurred in blood.

The chain links TRBV7-2 to TRBJ2-3; no firm D call. Sequencing input: blood. This sequence originates from a woman aged 55-70 years with Graves' ophthalmopathy. In DNA, the CDR3 is TGTGCCAGCAGCTTTGCACAAGTAGATACGCAGTATTTT. This gives the protein CASSFAQVDTQYF.